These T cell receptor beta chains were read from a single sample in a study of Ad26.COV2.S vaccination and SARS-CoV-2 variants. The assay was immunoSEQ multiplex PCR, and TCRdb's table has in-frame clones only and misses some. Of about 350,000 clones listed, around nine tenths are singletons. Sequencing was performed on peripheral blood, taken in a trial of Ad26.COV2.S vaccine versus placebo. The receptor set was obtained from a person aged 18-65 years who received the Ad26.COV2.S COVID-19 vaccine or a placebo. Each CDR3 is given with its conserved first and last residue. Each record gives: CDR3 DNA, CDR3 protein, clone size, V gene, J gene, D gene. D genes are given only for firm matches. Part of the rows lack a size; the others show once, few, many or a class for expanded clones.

DNA: TGTGCCAGCAGCTTGGTTTCCCAAGAGACCCAGTACTTC
CDR3: CASSLVSQETQYF
size: -
V: TRBV5-5
J: TRBJ2-5
D: -

DNA: TGTGCCAGCAGCCTCAGGAACTATGGCTACACCTTC
CDR3: CASSLRNYGYTF
size: -
V: TRBV11-2
J: TRBJ1-2
D: -

DNA: TGTGCCAGCAGCTCACTCGACAGCTTCTACGAGCAGTACTTC
CDR3: CASSSLDSFYEQYF
size: -
V: TRBV5-6
J: TRBJ2-7
D: -

DNA: TGTGCCTGGAGTGCGCGCGGGAGAATTGGGTATGAGCAGTTCTTC
CDR3: CAWSARGRIGYEQFF
size: -
V: TRBV30
J: TRBJ2-1
D: TRBD2

DNA: TGCGCCAGCCGGGGACAGGGAATCACCGGGGAGCTGTTTTTT
CDR3: CASRGQGITGELFF
size: -
V: TRBV5-1
J: TRBJ2-2
D: TRBD1

DNA: TGTGCCATCAGTGAGTCGCCTAGCGGGAGAGATACGGGCACCGGGGAGCTGTTTTTT
CDR3: CAISESPSGRDTGTGELFF
size: once
V: TRBV10-3
J: TRBJ2-2
D: TRBD2

DNA: TGTGCCAGCTCACCACGAGGGAATCAGCCCCAGCATTTT
CDR3: CASSPRGNQPQHF
size: -
V: TRBV18
J: TRBJ1-5
D: -

DNA: TGTGCCAGCAGTTTATCGCACGGGAGTACTGAAGCTTTCTTT
CDR3: CASSLSHGSTEAFF
size: -
V: TRBV28
J: TRBJ1-1
D: -

DNA: TGTGCCAGCAGTTATGGGACTAGCGGGAGTTACGAGCAGTACTTC
CDR3: CASSYGTSGSYEQYF
size: -
V: TRBV27
J: TRBJ2-7
D: TRBD2

DNA: TGTGCCAGCGGGAGCGGGAGGGGGTACAATGAGCAGTTCTTC
CDR3: CASGSGRGYNEQFF
size: -
V: TRBV28
J: TRBJ2-1
D: TRBD2

DNA: TGTGCCAGCAGTTCCAGTTCCTGGCTACACAATGAGCAGTTCTTC
CDR3: CASSSSSWLHNEQFF
size: -
V: TRBV27
J: TRBJ2-1
D: -

DNA: TGTGCCAGCAGCCAAGATTCCGGCGAGCAGTACTTC
CDR3: CASSQDSGEQYF
size: -
V: TRBV3-1/TRBV3-2
J: TRBJ2-7
D: -

DNA: TGTGCCAGAAGGGGATATAGCAATCAGCCCCAGCATTTT
CDR3: CARRGYSNQPQHF
size: -
V: TRBV5-3
J: TRBJ1-5
D: -

DNA: TGCAGCGTTGCCGACAGGGGTTGGGATGAGCAGTTCTTC
CDR3: CSVADRGWDEQFF
size: -
V: TRBV29-1
J: TRBJ2-1
D: TRBD1

DNA: TGTGCCAGCACCGAGTGGGGCTACGAGCAGTACTTC
CDR3: CASTEWGYEQYF
size: once
V: TRBV12-3/TRBV12-4
J: TRBJ2-7
D: -

DNA: TGTGCCAGCAGCACCTACAGGGATGGCGGCCCCGGGGAGCTGTTTTTT
CDR3: CASSTYRDGGPGELFF
size: -
V: TRBV5-4
J: TRBJ2-2
D: -

DNA: TGTGCCAGCAGTCGGGACTCCAATCAGCCCCAGCATTTT
CDR3: CASSRDSNQPQHF
size: -
V: TRBV28
J: TRBJ1-5
D: -

DNA: TGTGCCAGCAGCTCGCGGGGGTTTCTCAGAGATACGCAGTATTTT
CDR3: CASSSRGFLRDTQYF
size: -
V: TRBV11-1
J: TRBJ2-3
D: TRBD2

DNA: TGTGCCAGCAGTCTCGCAAGCCCGGAGACCCAGTACTTC
CDR3: CASSLASPETQYF
size: -
V: TRBV6-5
J: TRBJ2-5
D: -

DNA: TGTGCCAGCAGCTTGGGTCAGGCCCCTCTTGAAGCTTTCTTT
CDR3: CASSLGQAPLEAFF
size: -
V: TRBV5-6
J: TRBJ1-1
D: -

DNA: TGTGCCAGTGGCCGCTTGAGCTCCTACGAGCAGTACTTC
CDR3: CASGRLSSYEQYF
size: once
V: TRBV3-1/TRBV3-2
J: TRBJ2-7
D: -

DNA: TGTGCCAGCAGTCCCCGGGACAGAACCTACGAGCAGTACTTC
CDR3: CASSPRDRTYEQYF
size: -
V: TRBV13
J: TRBJ2-7
D: TRBD1

DNA: TGTGCCAGCAGCCAAGAATACGTTAACTATGGCTACACCTTC
CDR3: CASSQEYVNYGYTF
size: once
V: TRBV4-2
J: TRBJ1-2
D: -

DNA: TGTGCCAGCAGTCCGACATTCTCCAAAGAGACCCAGTACTTC
CDR3: CASSPTFSKETQYF
size: -
V: TRBV6-2/TRBV6-3
J: TRBJ2-5
D: -

DNA: TGTGCCAGCAGCCAATTCCAGGGGGCTGGGGCCAACGTCCTGACTTTC
CDR3: CASSQFQGAGANVLTF
size: -
V: TRBV9
J: TRBJ2-6
D: TRBD1

DNA: TGTGCCACCAGCTCGGTCCCAGGCAGCAATCAGCCCCAGCATTTT
CDR3: CATSSVPGSNQPQHF
size: -
V: TRBV15
J: TRBJ1-5
D: -

DNA: TGTGCCTGGAGTATGAATACTGAAGCTTTCTTT
CDR3: CAWSMNTEAFF
size: -
V: TRBV30
J: TRBJ1-1
D: -

DNA: TGTGCCACCAGCAGAGATCGGGGCAGGGTATTCGAGCAGTACTTC
CDR3: CATSRDRGRVFEQYF
size: -
V: TRBV15
J: TRBJ2-7
D: -

DNA: TGCGCCAGCAGTGAGTCCGGCAGCTATGGCTACACCTTC
CDR3: CASSESGSYGYTF
size: -
V: TRBV10-1
J: TRBJ1-2
D: -

DNA: TGTGCCAGCAGCCACTCTCAGGGGAACTCCTACGAGCAGTACTTC
CDR3: CASSHSQGNSYEQYF
size: -
V: TRBV4-2
J: TRBJ2-7
D: -

DNA: TGTGCCAGCAGCCGCGATTCTGGGGCCAACGTCCTGACTTTC
CDR3: CASSRDSGANVLTF
size: -
V: TRBV4-2
J: TRBJ2-6
D: -

DNA: TGTGCCAGCAGCCAAGAGTTAGGGGGCAACGAGCAGTACTTC
CDR3: CASSQELGGNEQYF
size: -
V: TRBV14
J: TRBJ2-7
D: TRBD1

DNA: TGTGCCAGCAGCCCTTTACTCGCCTCCTACGAGCAGTACTTC
CDR3: CASSPLLASYEQYF
size: -
V: TRBV3-1/TRBV3-2
J: TRBJ2-7
D: -

DNA: TGTGCCAGCAGTTCAGGGCAGACTGAGCAGTTCTTC
CDR3: CASSSGQTEQFF
size: -
V: TRBV6-6
J: TRBJ2-1
D: -

DNA: TGTGCCAGCAGTTTAACTTTAGGAGGGGTGGCTTTCTTT
CDR3: CASSLTLGGVAFF
size: -
V: TRBV28
J: TRBJ1-1
D: -

DNA: TGTGCCAGCAGTTTAGGAAGGAACACTGAAGCTTTCTTT
CDR3: CASSLGRNTEAFF
size: -
V: TRBV12-3/TRBV12-4
J: TRBJ1-1
D: -

DNA: TGTGCCAGCAGCTTGGAGTTTGGGACTAGCGGGGTGGCAGGAGAGACCCAGTACTTC
CDR3: CASSLEFGTSGVAGETQYF
size: once
V: TRBV5-5
J: TRBJ2-5
D: TRBD2

DNA: TGCGCCAGCAAAGGTACGGGGTCCTACGAGCAGTACTTC
CDR3: CASKGTGSYEQYF
size: -
V: TRBV5-1
J: TRBJ2-7
D: -

DNA: TGTGCCAGTAGTATAGATGGGGCGGTCTTTAGCAATCAGCCCCAGCATTTT
CDR3: CASSIDGAVFSNQPQHF
size: -
V: TRBV19
J: TRBJ1-5
D: -

DNA: TGTGCCATCAGTGAGTCGATTCAGGGTTTAGGTGAGCAGTACTTC
CDR3: CAISESIQGLGEQYF
size: once
V: TRBV10-3
J: TRBJ2-7
D: -

DNA: TGTGCCAGCAGCCCGGACCGCCGGCGGAATGAGCAGTTCTTC
CDR3: CASSPDRRRNEQFF
size: -
V: TRBV7-9
J: TRBJ2-1
D: -

DNA: TGTGCCAGCAGCTTTTGGGCAGGAGCTAACACTGAAGCTTTCTTT
CDR3: CASSFWAGANTEAFF
size: -
V: TRBV7-9
J: TRBJ1-1
D: -

DNA: TGTGCCAGCAGCGTTTTTCCCGGGGAGCTGTTTTTT
CDR3: CASSVFPGELFF
size: -
V: TRBV9
J: TRBJ2-2
D: -

DNA: TGTGCCAGCAGCTTAGGGACGGCGAACAACTATGGCTACACCTTC
CDR3: CASSLGTANNYGYTF
size: -
V: TRBV9
J: TRBJ1-2
D: -

DNA: TGCAGCGCCCGAAGGCCAGACTTCAATGAGCAGTTCTTC
CDR3: CSARRPDFNEQFF
size: -
V: TRBV29-1
J: TRBJ2-1
D: -

DNA: TGTGCCAGCAGCGCCGCGGGAGTGTCCTTCTACACCTTC
CDR3: CASSAAGVSFYTF
size: -
V: TRBV5-4
J: TRBJ1-2
D: -

DNA: TGTGCCAGCAGCGTAGCTAGCGGGGGTAGCACAGATACGCAGTATTTT
CDR3: CASSVASGGSTDTQYF
size: -
V: TRBV9
J: TRBJ2-3
D: TRBD2

DNA: TGTGCCAGTAGTATAGGAAGCGGGAGTGGTACCTACGAGCAGTACTTC
CDR3: CASSIGSGSGTYEQYF
size: -
V: TRBV19
J: TRBJ2-7
D: TRBD2

DNA: TGTGCCAGCAGCCAAAGGGTAGCAGATAATTCACCCCTCCACTTT
CDR3: CASSQRVADNSPLHF
size: -
V: TRBV3-1/TRBV3-2
J: TRBJ1-6
D: -

DNA: TGTGCCAGCAGCTTGGAAACAGGGGCCGAGCAGTACTTC
CDR3: CASSLETGAEQYF
size: few
V: TRBV11-3
J: TRBJ2-7
D: TRBD1

DNA: TGCAGCGTCACGGCCACAGATACGCAGTATTTT
CDR3: CSVTATDTQYF
size: -
V: TRBV29-1
J: TRBJ2-3
D: -

DNA: TGTGCCAGCAGTTACCAACAGGGACTCTACGAGCAGTACTTC
CDR3: CASSYQQGLYEQYF
size: -
V: TRBV6-6
J: TRBJ2-7
D: -

DNA: TGTGCCAGCATGGATCACAATCAGCCCCAGCATTTT
CDR3: CASMDHNQPQHF
size: -
V: TRBV28
J: TRBJ1-5
D: -

DNA: TGTGCCAGCAGCCGAAGCCAAGGGACAGGAGAAGCTTTCTTT
CDR3: CASSRSQGTGEAFF
size: few
V: TRBV4-2
J: TRBJ1-1
D: TRBD1

DNA: TGTGCCAGCTCACCCGATGGACAGGGGGCAAGAGATGGCTACACCTTC
CDR3: CASSPDGQGARDGYTF
size: -
V: TRBV18
J: TRBJ1-2
D: TRBD1

DNA: TGCGCCAGCAGCCCCGGACAGGGTTCCTCTTCACCCCTCCACTTT
CDR3: CASSPGQGSSSPLHF
size: -
V: TRBV5-1
J: TRBJ1-6
D: TRBD1